This TCR beta chain comes out of a study of memory CD4+ T cells and cytomegalovirus serostatus. The wider study: Donors were healthy Belgian adults, fewer than ten CMV seropositive and 24 seronegative. Study-level findings and limits: The CMV-associated TCR signature appears largely within the CD4+ memory repertoire.

This clone has more than one count but fewer than ten. The antigen is unknown. Per the study methods: Out-of-frame sequences were removed, leaving roughly 2.1 million distinct TCRbeta sequences. Here immunoSEQ multiplex PCR was the method, and the copy in TCRdb shows in-frame clones only, minus some. D and trimming come from the DNA, and the V and J calls and clone size come from that table. Of around 49,000 clones in the sample, about 78% were seen once. V was shortened by 7 bases and J by 0 bases, with 13 bases between the two germline ends. Germline CDR1 MNHEY, CDR2 SMNVEV (reference sequence). This CDR3 is 15 amino acids long. Single viable CD3+CD4+CD8-CD45RO+ cells were sorted as the memory CD4+ T cells.

This chain links TRBV27 with TRBJ1-5; D not certain. This receptor was obtained from an adult in good health and CMV-seronegative. Sequencing was performed on memory CD4+ T cells from blood. The CDR3 DNA reads TGTGCCAGCACCGCAGGTGGCAATAGCAATCAGCCCCAGCATTTT. It codes for CASTAGGNSNQPQHF.